This T cell receptor beta chain was identified in a study of blood T cell repertoires in COVID-19. Study-level background: Italy, Spain and the United States were the sources of the convalescent and acute COVID-19 samples. In each case, the material was cDNA or gDNA derived from T cells, B-cell-depleted T cells, or PBMCs.

Methods used by the authors: Cell counts per sample came from amplifying reference gene primers. The repertoire was sequenced with immunoSEQ multiplex PCR; TCRdb's copy has only in-frame clones and lacks some. Clone size and the V and J calls come from that table; the DNA yielded D and trimming. Counted here are 120,000 to 150,000 clones, roughly 80% occurring once; the ten biggest clones make up roughly 8.3%. V was clipped by 4 bases and J by 7 bases, with 13 bases between them. Looked up from germline, CDR1 is PRHDT and CDR2 is FYEKMQ (reference sequence). There are 13 residues in the CDR3. This chain connects TRBV13 to TRBJ1-2; TRBD1 is a possible D gene (5 bases). This TCR derives from a human donor with acute or convalescent COVID-19. The donor label of this sample is uncertain. Sequencing was performed on peripheral blood. CDR3 in DNA: TGTGCCAGCAGCTCCGGACACTCCCCTGGCTACACCTTC. It translates to CASSSGHSPGYTF.